This T cell receptor beta chain was recorded in a study of cytomegalovirus exposure and HLA in healthy donors. Study-wide points: Analysis was performed later, and it showed HLA-associated TCR beta chains to be more clonally expanded than equally common others. Later work found most CMV-associated TCR beta chains apparently HLA-restricted. In a later analysis, TCR beta V- and J-gene trimming was associated with a missense DCLRE1C variant. Testing in vitro showed a few CMV-associated chains specific for CMV antigens.

A note on this clone: Its matching antigen is unknown.

Germline CDR1 is LGHNT and CDR2 is FRNRAP. This CDR3 has 14 residues. The trim removed 6 bases at V and 1 base at J, leaving 4 bases unmatched. PCR involved 60 Vbeta and 13 Jbeta primers. Profiled with immunoSEQ multiplex PCR; TCRdb holds only in-frame clones, not every one. Among 100,000 to 150,000 clones, around 78% were seen once, and the ten largest hold approximately 1.5%. This clonotype originated in a woman younger than 35 in good health and CMV-seronegative. The chain carries TRBV12-5 and TRBJ1-1; 8 bases are shared with TRBD1. Sample: PBMCs. Here the CDR3 DNA reads TGTGCTAGTGGAAGACAGGGGAAGAACACTGAAGCTTTCTTT. Translation: CASGRQGKNTEAFF.